This T cell receptor beta chain appears in the sequencing data of a study of blood T cell repertoires in COVID-19 (TCRdb year 2020). For the study in its entirety: Samples covering the acute and convalescent phases of COVID-19 were provided by collaborators in the United States, Italy and Spain. The material from the prospective study consisted of cDNA or gDNA derived from T cells, B-cell-depleted T cells, or PBMCs. Deeply sampled blood TCRbeta repertoires from subjects exposed to, actively infected with, or recovered from COVID-19 were included in the dataset. The repertoires were released in a freely available public database meant as a resource for research on the immune response to SARS-CoV-2. Samples were obtained from the ongoing ImmuneRACE study (first 160 participants) and from 1,000 to 1,500 subjects provided by 6 global collaborators. Nearly every sample came with metadata listing a de-identified subject ID, COVID-19 status, age in years and sex. Where available, HLA class I and class II types were obtained from metadata supplied by the sample provider rather than from assay-based typing.

The collaborating institutions used their own protocols to collect whole blood in K2EDTA tubes. Collaborator samples were shipped for TCRbeta analysis as frozen whole blood, isolated PBMCs, or DNA extracted from either sample type. Paper-wide results and their limitations: How much clinical and demographic metadata was included differed by source and by participant, and the metadata was provided uncurated.

With regard to this clone: Its binding antigen is unknown. No much larger clone is present one base from it, and per-base qualities are unavailable.

TCRbeta CDR3 regions were amplified from genomic DNA using the immunoSEQ Assay, a bias-controlled multiplex PCR. Per the authors' processing: Nucleated cell counts per sample were estimated from amplification of reference gene primers within the assay. Sequence reads were collapsed and filtered to measure the absolute abundance of every unique TCRbeta CDR3 rearrangement. For each sample, productive Simpson clonality was calculated by taking the square root of Simpson's diversity index across productive rearrangements. TCRdb obtained this table from immuneACCESS and retained in-frame rearrangements with V and J assigned. These tables miss some clones; where compared with another copy, unresolved V genes account for less than half of the shortfall, and the remainder is unexplained. V, J and clone size derive from that table, while D and trimming were established from the DNA sequence. The sample table contains around 57,000 clones; only one count was recorded for 82% of them. The ten largest clones add up to 22% of the sample.

The source of this sequence is a woman in her fifties or sixties with acute or convalescent COVID-19. Sequencing used peripheral blood.

The CDR3 region has the sequence CASRRLAGAIETQYF. The DNA reads as follows: TGTGCCAGCAGAAGACTAGCGGGGGCCATCGAGACCCAGTACTTC. The chain uses TRBV2 and TRBJ2-5; 12 middle bases align to TRBD2. Trimming removed 6 bases from V and 5 bases from J; the gene matches leave 7 bases unexplained. Spanning cysteine to phenylalanine, the CDR3 consists of 15 amino acids. CDR3 DNA only is kept here, 45 bases in frame from base 1. CDR1 and CDR2, per the germline V gene, are SNHLY and FYNNEI. The entire variable domain, with the stretches around the CDR3 drawn from the reference TRBV2 and TRBJ2-5 proteins, is EPEVTQTPSHQVTQMGQEVILRCVPISNHLYFYWYRQILGQKVEFLVSFYNNEISEKSEIFDDQFSVERPDGSNFTLKIRSTKLEDSAMYFCASRRLAGAIETQYFGPGTRLLVL.